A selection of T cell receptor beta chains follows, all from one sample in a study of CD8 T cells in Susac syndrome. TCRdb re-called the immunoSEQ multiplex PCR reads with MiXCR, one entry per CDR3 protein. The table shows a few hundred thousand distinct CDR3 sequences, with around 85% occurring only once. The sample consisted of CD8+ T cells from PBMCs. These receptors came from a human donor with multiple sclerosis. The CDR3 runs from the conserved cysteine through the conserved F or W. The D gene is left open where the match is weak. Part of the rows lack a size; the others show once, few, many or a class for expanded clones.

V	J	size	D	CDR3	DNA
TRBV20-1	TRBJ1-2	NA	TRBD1	CSARDRGSNYGYTF	TGCAGTGCGCGCGACAGGGGCTCTAACTATGGCTACACCTTC
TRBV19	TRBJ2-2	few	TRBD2	CASGREMSTGELFF	TGTGCCAGCGGGCGGGAGATGAGTACCGGGGAGCTGTTTTTT
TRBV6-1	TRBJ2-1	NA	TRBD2	CASTGLAGARNEQFF	TGTGCCAGCACCGGACTAGCGGGAGCTCGGAATGAGCAGTTCTTC
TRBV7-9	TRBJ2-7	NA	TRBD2	CASSSHRDYSYEQYF	TGTGCCAGCAGCTCGCACCGGGACTATTCCTACGAGCAGTACTTC
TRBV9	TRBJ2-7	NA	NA	CASSVGQSNYEQYF	TGTGCCAGCAGCGTAGGGCAGAGTAACTACGAGCAGTACTTC
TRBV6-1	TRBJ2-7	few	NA	CASSEGLATSYEQYF	TGTGCCAGCAGTGAAGGACTGGCCACCTCCTACGAGCAGTACTTC
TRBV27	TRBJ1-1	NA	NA	CASSNARQRTEAFF	TGTGCCAGCAGTAACGCACGACAGCGAACTGAAGCTTTCTTT
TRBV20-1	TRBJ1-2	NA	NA	CSARHIRTPTNYGYTF	TGCAGTGCTAGACACATAAGGACACCCACTAACTATGGCTACACCTTC
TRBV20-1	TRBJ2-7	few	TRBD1	CSAVAGGPGEQYF	TGCAGTGCTGTTGCAGGGGGCCCTGGCGAGCAGTACTTC
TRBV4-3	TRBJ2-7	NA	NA	CASSQGRAYYEQYF	TGCGCCAGCAGCCAGGGCAGGGCTTACTACGAGCAGTACTTC
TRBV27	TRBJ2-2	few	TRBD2	CASTSGTGTGELFF	TGTGCCAGCACTAGCGGGACCGGCACCGGGGAGCTGTTTTTT
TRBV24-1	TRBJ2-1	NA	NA	CATSEVRHNEQFF	TGTGCCACCAGTGAAGTCCGTCACAATGAGCAGTTCTTC
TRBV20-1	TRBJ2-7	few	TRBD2	CSARETSGTFYEQYF	TGCAGTGCTAGAGAAACTAGCGGGACGTTCTACGAGCAGTACTTC
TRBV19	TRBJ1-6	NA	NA	CASSTGGRSPLHF	TGTGCCAGTAGTACCGGGGGCCGTTCACCCCTCCACTTT
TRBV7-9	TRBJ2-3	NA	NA	CASSLVLASTDTQYF	TGTGCCAGCAGCTTAGTCCTAGCCTCCACAGATACGCAGTATTTT
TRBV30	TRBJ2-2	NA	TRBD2	CAWSVLAGIGELFF	TGTGCCTGGAGTGTATTAGCGGGAATCGGGGAGCTGTTTTTT
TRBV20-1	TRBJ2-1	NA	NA	CSVLAMGSYNEQFF	TGCAGTGTCCTCGCGATGGGGTCCTACAATGAGCAGTTCTTC
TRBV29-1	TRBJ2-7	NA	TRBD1	CSVEDEYRGWYEQYF	TGCAGCGTTGAAGATGAGTACAGGGGGTGGTACGAGCAGTACTTC
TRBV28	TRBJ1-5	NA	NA	CASSPLSVAQGGQPQHF	TGTGCCAGCAGTCCCCTTTCTGTCGCGCAGGGAGGTCAGCCCCAGCATTTT
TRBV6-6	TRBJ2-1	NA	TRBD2	CAGVWTSGYNEQFF	TGTGCGGGGGTGTGGACTAGCGGGTACAATGAGCAGTTCTTC
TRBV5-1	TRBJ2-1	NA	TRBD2	CASKTGLAGEINEQFF	TGCGCCAGCAAAACGGGACTAGCGGGAGAGATCAATGAGCAGTTCTTC
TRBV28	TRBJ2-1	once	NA	CASREGGYNEQFF	TGTGCCAGCAGAGAAGGGGGTTACAATGAGCAGTTCTTC
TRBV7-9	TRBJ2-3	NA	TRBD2	CATEPGLTSTDTQYF	TGTGCCACCGAGCCGGGACTAACTAGCACAGATACGCAGTATTTT
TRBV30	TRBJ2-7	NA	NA	CAWSFTGNYEQYF	TGTGCCTGGAGTTTCACAGGGAACTACGAGCAGTACTTC
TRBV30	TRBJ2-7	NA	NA	CAWSSTIYPEQYF	TGTGCCTGGAGTTCGACCATCTATCCCGAGCAGTACTTC
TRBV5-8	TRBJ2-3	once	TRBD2	CASSLWPSGRGDTQYF	TGTGCCAGCAGCTTGTGGCCTAGCGGGAGGGGAGATACGCAGTATTTT
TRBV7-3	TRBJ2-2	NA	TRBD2	CASSPGGYRYTGELFF	TGTGCCAGCAGCCCGGGAGGATACCGCTACACCGGGGAGCTGTTTTTT
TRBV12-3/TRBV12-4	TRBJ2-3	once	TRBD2	CASSPHPGTTTPEDTQYF	TGTGCCAGCAGTCCCCATCCCGGGACTACGACCCCGGAAGATACGCAGTATTTT
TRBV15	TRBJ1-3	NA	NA	CASTASFLSGNTIYF	TGTGCCTCCACGGCCTCCTTCCTCTCTGGAAACACCATATATTTT
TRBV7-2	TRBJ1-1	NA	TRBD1	CASSPGQGEAFF	TGTGCCAGCAGCCCCGGACAGGGAGAAGCTTTCTTT
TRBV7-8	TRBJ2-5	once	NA	CASSLIPEGETQYF	TGTGCCAGCAGCCTGATCCCAGAGGGGGAGACCCAGTACTTC
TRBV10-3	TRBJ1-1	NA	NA	CAISDLQGLNTEAFF	TGTGCCATCAGTGACCTACAGGGCCTGAACACTGAAGCTTTCTTT
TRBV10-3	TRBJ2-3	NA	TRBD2	CAISFRRSGRTDTQYF	TGTGCCATCAGTTTCCGTCGCAGCGGGAGAACAGATACGCAGTATTTT
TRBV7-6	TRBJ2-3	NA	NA	CASSLLVLSTDTQYF	TGTGCCAGCAGCTTACTAGTCCTCAGCACAGATACGCAGTATTTT
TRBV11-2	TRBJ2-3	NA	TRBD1	CASSLDRRQGSTVNTQYF	TGTGCCAGCAGCTTAGACCGACGACAGGGATCAACTGTTAATACGCAGTATTTT
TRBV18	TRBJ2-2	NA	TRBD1	CASSPSGTGGTGELFF	TGTGCCAGCTCACCCTCCGGGACAGGGGGCACCGGGGAGCTGTTTTTT
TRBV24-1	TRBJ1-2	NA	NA	CATSEATVNGYTF	TGTGCCACCAGTGAGGCGACAGTCAATGGCTACACCTTC
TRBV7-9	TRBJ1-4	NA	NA	CASSSRRTDREKLFF	TGTGCCAGCAGCTCCCGAAGGACGGACCGTGAAAAACTGTTTTTT
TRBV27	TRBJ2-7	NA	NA	CASSFGFSSYEQYF	TGTGCCAGCAGTTTCGGCTTTAGCTCCTACGAGCAGTACTTC
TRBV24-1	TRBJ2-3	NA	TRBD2	CATSDSSFSGGPLTDTQYF	TGTGCCACCAGTGATTCCTCTTTTAGCGGGGGGCCTCTCACAGATACGCAGTATTTT
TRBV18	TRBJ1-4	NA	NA	CASSSRGGTNEKLFF	TGTGCCAGCTCATCCCGGGGTGGCACTAATGAAAAACTGTTTTTT
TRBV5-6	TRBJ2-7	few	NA	CASSPGDYEQYF	TGTGCCAGCAGCCCCGGGGACTACGAGCAGTACTTC
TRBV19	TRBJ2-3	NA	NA	CATRGALGSTDTQYF	TGTGCCACCCGTGGGGCGCTCGGAAGCACAGATACGCAGTATTTT
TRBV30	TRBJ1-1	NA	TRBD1	CAWTGGMNTEAFF	TGTGCCTGGACAGGGGGGATGAACACTGAAGCTTTCTTT
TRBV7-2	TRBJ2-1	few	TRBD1	CASSLIRTGGNEQFF	TGTGCCAGCAGCTTAATCCGGACAGGGGGTAATGAGCAGTTCTTC
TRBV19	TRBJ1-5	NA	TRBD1	CASIETGVKGNQPQHF	TGTGCCAGTATCGAGACAGGGGTTAAAGGGAATCAGCCCCAGCATTTT
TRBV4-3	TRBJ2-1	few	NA	CASSQEELGELDNEQFF	TGCGCCAGCAGCCAAGAGGAATTGGGGGAGTTAGACAATGAGCAGTTCTTC
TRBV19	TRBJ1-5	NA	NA	CASSMGVEQPQHF	TGTGCCAGTAGTATGGGGGTAGAGCAGCCCCAGCATTTT
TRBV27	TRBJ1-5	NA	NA	CANSYSGSNQPQHF	TGTGCCAACAGTTACAGTGGGAGCAATCAGCCCCAGCATTTT
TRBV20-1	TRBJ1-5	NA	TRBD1	CSARDQGQGSYSNQPQHF	TGCAGTGCTAGAGATCAAGGACAGGGGTCATATAGCAATCAGCCCCAGCATTTT
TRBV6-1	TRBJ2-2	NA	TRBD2	CASSPLAGGPGTGELFF	TGTGCCAGCAGTCCCCTAGCGGGAGGGCCCGGGACCGGGGAGCTGTTTTTT
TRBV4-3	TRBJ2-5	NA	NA	CASSQVRGGQETQYF	TGCGCCAGCAGCCAAGTGAGAGGGGGACAAGAGACCCAGTACTTC
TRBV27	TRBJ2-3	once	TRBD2	CASSFSTSGSTDTQYF	TGTGCCAGCAGTTTCTCGACTAGCGGGTCCACAGATACGCAGTATTTT